This T cell receptor beta chain was sequenced in a study of post-analysis software for immune sequencing data. The study's findings and limits: Controls showed lower frequencies than patients for several TRBV segments, and TRBV5-6, TRBV5-1 and TRBV20-1 were among these.

Trimming cost V 0 bases and J 5 bases, with 8 bases left between them. The CDR3 is made up of 14 amino acids. The TCR beta cDNA libraries carried unique molecular identifiers. TCRdb reprocessed the PCR reads with MiXCR, giving one entry per CDR3 protein. Altogether about 460,000 distinct CDR3 sequences are present, less than 45% being singletons, with the ten largest covering roughly an eighth. In regard to this clonotype: Its antigen is currently unknown.

Sample: blood. This clonotype originated in a girl aged 10-17 years with multiple sclerosis. V is TRBV12-3 or TRBV12-4 and J is TRBJ2-1, with D unresolved. Written as DNA, the CDR3 is TGTGCCAGCAGTTTAGCTTATGGGGACAATGAGCAGTTCTTC. This sequence encodes CASSLAYGDNEQFF.